This entry lists 25 T cell receptor beta chains sequenced from one sample in a study of early stage breast cancer tumors. The method was immunoSEQ multiplex PCR; TCRdb's version includes in-frame clones alone and lacks a portion of them. The sample holds 5,500 to 7,000 clones; 73% are singletons and the top ten take roughly 9.2%. The sequenced sample consisted of normal breast tissue next to the tumor. These receptor sequences come from a person in their 40s with breast cancer.

This chain links TRBV5-4 with TRBJ1-3; 7 bases are shared with TRBD1. Losses at the gene ends were 3 bases for V and 0 bases for J; bases not matched to a gene: 9. The V gene's germline CDR1 is SGHNT and CDR2 YYREEE (reference sequence). This CDR3 has 17 residues. The CDR3 DNA follows: TGTGCCAGCAGCTCAGACAGGGACAGAAGCTCTGGAAACACCATATATTTT. This gives the protein CASSSDRDRSSGNTIYF.

The chain joins TRBV6-5 to TRBJ1-1, with TRBD1 identical over 9 bases. Germline CDR1 is MNHEY and CDR2 is SVGAGI. J lost 2 bases, V lost 5 bases, and 6 bases had no gene match. The CDR3 is 15 residues long. The DNA of the CDR3 is TGTGCCAGCAGTCAACAGGGGGCGGGAAACACTGAAGCTTTCTTT. Its translation is CASSQQGAGNTEAFF.

The V call is TRBV6-1, the J call TRBJ2-7, with 8 bases fitting TRBD1. CDR1 is MNHNS and CDR2 is SASEGT in the germline V gene. V shed 7 bases and J 0 bases; nucleotides not matched to a gene: 8. The CDR3 spans 15 residues. The CDR3 nucleotides read TGTGCCAGCACCGAATACGGGACAGGCTCCTACGAGCAGTACTTC. It specifies CASTEYGTGSYEQYF.

This chain connects TRBV5-6 to TRBJ2-7, with D perhaps matching TRBD2 (6 bases). V shed 0 bases and J shed 2 bases, with 9 bases lying between them. Germline CDR1 is SGHDT and CDR2 is YYEEEE. The CDR3 totals 14 residues. CDR3 sequence (DNA): TGTGCCAGCAGCTTGGACGGGGGAACCTACGAGCAGTACTTC. Protein sequence: CASSLDGGTYEQYF. Together with reference TRBV5-6 and TRBJ2-7, the CDR3 gives the full variable domain: DAGVTQSPTHLIKTRGQQVTLRCSPKSGHDTVSWYQQALGQGPQFIFQYYEEEERQRGNFPDRFSGHQFPNYSSELNVNALLLGDSALYLCASSLDGGTYEQYFGPGTRLTVT.

V gene TRBV10-2 combines with J gene TRBJ2-3; 8 nucleotides agree with TRBD2. Looked up from germline, CDR1 is WSHSY and CDR2 is SAAADI. The V gene end was trimmed by 6 bases and the J gene end by 7 bases; junction bases not matched to a gene: 9. There are 14 residues in the CDR3. CDR3 nucleotides: TGCGCCAGCAGAGCGGGGGTGGCTGTTAATACGCAGTATTTT. Amino acid sequence: CASRAGVAVNTQYF.

This rearrangement joins TRBV6-1 to TRBJ2-5, with a possible D match to TRBD1 (6 bases). V lost 0 bases and J lost 3, with 14 bases in between. The germline V gene encodes CDR1 MNHNS and CDR2 SASEGT. The CDR3 contains 16 residues. The chain's CDR3 is CASSEARNRVEETQYF. In nucleotides, the CDR3 is TGTGCCAGCAGTGAAGCGCGAAACAGGGTAGAAGAGACCCAGTACTTC.

This chain connects TRBV15 to TRBJ2-5; 7 nucleotides align to TRBD1. The V segment lost 1 base and the J segment 2 bases; nucleotides outside the gene matches: 1. This CDR3 has 14 residues. Looked up from germline, CDR1 is LNHNV and CDR2 is YYDKDF (reference sequence). The chain's CDR3 is CATSRGRGQETQYF. The CDR3 nucleotides are TGTGCCACCAGCAGAGGCAGGGGGCAAGAGACCCAGTACTTC.

V is TRBV4-2 and J is TRBJ2-3, with unresolved D. The CDR3 is 12 residues long. Germline V gene data show CDR1 as LGHNA and CDR2 as YNFKEQ. The V and J ends lost 1 base and 5 bases respectively, with 4 bases between them. The CDR3 loop is CASSQGEDTQYF. CDR3 in DNA: TGTGCCAGCAGCCAAGGGGAAGATACGCAGTATTTT.

The sample holds one count of this clone. The chain is built from TRBV2 and TRBJ2-7; D not resolved. The CDR3 runs 13 residues. Trimming left V 8 bases short and J 4 bases short, with 15 bases between. Germline assignment: CDR1 SNHLY and CDR2 FYNNEI. The DNA for the CDR3 is TGTGCCAGCGAGAGCCCCCGTAGGTACGAGCAGTACTTC. The encoded protein is CASESPRRYEQYF. Filled out from reference TRBV2 and TRBJ2-7, the complete variable domain reads EPEVTQTPSHQVTQMGQEVILRCVPISNHLYFYWYRQILGQKVEFLVSFYNNEISEKSEIFDDQFSVERPDGSNFTLKIRSTKLEDSAMYFCASESPRRYEQYFGPGTRLTVT.

This clone was found once. The chain couples TRBV6-6 to TRBJ2-7; 8 bases match TRBD2. CDR3 length: 15 amino acids. Germline CDR1 and CDR2: MNHNY and SVGAGI (reference sequence). The V gene end was trimmed by 5 bases and the J gene end by 6 bases; junction bases not matched to a gene: 12. The CDR3, as DNA: TGTGCCAGCAGTCCTAAGGGACTAGAGGCTTTCGAGCAGTACTTC. Translated, it gives CASSPKGLEAFEQYF.

V and J are TRBV19 and TRBJ2-1; the D gene is possibly TRBD2 (6 bases). Germline CDR1 LNHDA, CDR2 SQIVND (reference sequence). The ends were cut back, 6 bases at V and 0 bases at J, with 9 bases in the middle. CDR3 length: 14 amino acids. The CDR3 DNA follows: TGTGCCAGTAGGGAAGCGGGCTCCTACAATGAGCAGTTCTTC. Protein sequence: CASREAGSYNEQFF.

This clone was observed a few times. The V and J genes are TRBV28 and TRBJ1-2, with D possibly TRBD1 on 5 matching bases. V lost 5 bases and J 2 bases, leaving 9 bases between the germline ends. The CDR3 runs 13 residues. CDR1 and CDR2 (germline): MDHEN, SYDVKM. Here the CDR3 reads CASSEGENYGYTF. The CDR3 DNA reads as TGTGCCAGCAGTGAAGGGGAAAACTATGGCTACACCTTC.

This clone is a singleton in its sample. The genes are TRBV6-5 and TRBJ2-7, with D possibly matching TRBD1 (7 bases). CDR1 is MNHEY, CDR2 SVGAGI, per germline. V lost 6 bases and J 7 bases, leaving 16 bases between the germline ends. The CDR3 has 13 amino acids. The CDR3 spells CASSYDRAGEQYF. The CDR3 DNA reads TGTGCCAGCAGCTACGACAGGGCGGGGGAGCAGTACTTC.

The chain is built from TRBV6-5 and TRBJ1-1, with 7 positions matching TRBD1. Looked up from germline, CDR1 is MNHEY and CDR2 is SVGAGI. Trimming removed 4 bases from V and 1 base from J; junction bases left unmatched: 3. CDR3 size: 14 residues. The CDR3 DNA sequence: TGTGCCAGCAGTTTACAGGGGAGGAACACTGAAGCTTTCTTT. It translates to CASSLQGRNTEAFF.

The chain employs TRBV6-6 and TRBJ2-7, with a tentative D call TRBD2 (6 bases). Germline loops: CDR1 MNHNY, CDR2 SVGAGI (reference sequence). Trimming took off 10 bases at V and 2 bases at J, with 15 bases between the two ends. The CDR3 sequence is 13 residues long. The CDR3 DNA reads TGTGCCACGACCGGGACTCAGGCCTACGAGCAGTACTTC. Its protein is CATTGTQAYEQYF.

The V and J genes are TRBV6-5 and TRBJ2-5, with D maybe TRBD2 (5 bases). The germline V and J ends were trimmed by 5 bases and 1 base, with 11 bases remaining between them. There are 14 residues in the CDR3. Germline CDR1 reads MNHEY; CDR2 reads SVGAGI. The CDR3 loop reads CASSRDYFQETQYF. CDR3 coding DNA: TGTGCCAGCAGTCGAGACTACTTCCAAGAGACCCAGTACTTC.

The rearrangement uses TRBV6-1 and TRBJ2-7; no clear D gene. The CDR3 runs to 15 residues. Looked up from germline, CDR1 is MNHNS and CDR2 is SASEGT. Trimming took 3 bases from V and 4 from J, leaving 16 bases between them. CDR3 sequence reads: CASSDFDPGVYEQYF. CDR3 in DNA: TGTGCCAGCAGTGATTTTGACCCTGGGGTTTACGAGCAGTACTTC.

This clone was recorded a few times. The chain has TRBV6-5 and TRBJ1-5; no firm D call. V dropped 2 bases and J dropped 2 bases, with 4 bases sitting between them. CDR1 MNHEY and CDR2 SVGAGI come from the germline V gene. CDR3 length equals 13 residues. The CDR3 DNA reads as TGTGCCAGCAGTTACGAACGCAATCAGCCCCAGCATTTT. This gives the protein CASSYERNQPQHF.

This chain connects TRBV30 to TRBJ2-7; D is uncertain. Germline V gene sequence: CDR1 GTSNPN, CDR2 SVGIG (reference sequence). Trimming pared 3 bases from V and 6 bases from J, leaving 12 bases between. There are 12 residues in the CDR3. The DNA of the CDR3 is TGTGCCTGGAGCCTGCCTTTGAGCGAGCAGTACTTC. Its translation is CAWSLPLSEQYF.

The chain links TRBV11-2 to TRBJ2-2; D is unresolved. Between the trimmed V and J ends, which lost 4 bases and 6 bases, there was a span of 12 bases. The CDR3 totals 14 residues. Germline V gene data show CDR1 as SGHAT and CDR2 as FQNNGV. CDR3 protein: CASSSSRRAGELFF. As DNA, the CDR3 is TGTGCCAGCAGCTCCTCGAGAAGGGCCGGGGAGCTGTTTTTT.

The chain links TRBV5-1 to TRBJ2-7, with D maybe TRBD2 (5 bases). The CDR3 is 14 residues long. Germline V gene data show CDR1 as SGHRS and CDR2 as YFSETQ. Trimming stripped 0 bases from V and 5 bases from J, with 12 bases between. CDR3 in DNA: TGCGCCAGCAGCTTGGTTGTGCTCGGGAACGAGCAGTACTTC. Amino acids: CASSLVVLGNEQYF.

This sequence joins TRBV14 and TRBJ2-3; D ambiguous. Trimming stripped 2 bases from V and 4 bases from J, with 16 bases between. Germline CDR1 SGHDN, CDR2 FVKESK. The CDR3 spans 16 residues. CDR3 protein: CASSQTRFPPADTQYF. The CDR3 nucleotides read TGTGCCAGCAGCCAAACCCGATTCCCTCCTGCAGATACGCAGTATTTT.

The rearrangement joins TRBV7-8 to TRBJ2-7; 11 bases are a match to TRBD2. The CDR3 contains 16 residues. Germline assignment: CDR1 SGHVS and CDR2 FQNEAQ. With 4 bases clipped from V and 6 bases from J, the junction kept 11 bases outside the gene matches. The CDR3 sequence is CASSSVLAGDRAEQYF. CDR3 DNA sequence: TGTGCCAGCAGCTCCGTACTAGCGGGAGACCGGGCCGAGCAGTACTTC.

This clone appeared a single time. J is TRBJ2-3 and V is TRBV4-2, with 11 bases identical to TRBD2. The CDR3 runs 17 residues. The V segment lost 4 bases and the J segment 3 bases; nucleotides outside the gene matches: 9. Germline V CDR1 and CDR2: LGHNA, YNFKEQ. CDR3 protein: CASSRELAGVLTDTQYF. DNA of the CDR3: TGTGCCAGCAGCCGCGAACTAGCGGGAGTTTTAACAGATACGCAGTATTTT.

The J gene is TRBJ1-2, the V gene TRBV7-8; D remains ambiguous. The V end was cut by 1 base, the J end by 4 bases, with 13 bases between. The germline V gene has CDR1 SGHVS and CDR2 FQNEAQ. The CDR3 extends over 15 amino acids. CDR3 nucleotides: TGTGCCAGCAGCTTAGGTGGATCGTCGGGCTATGGCTACACCTTC. Protein: CASSLGGSSGYGYTF.